Following are 30 T cell receptor beta chains from one sample sequenced in a study of blood T cell repertoires in COVID-19. Clones were sequenced by immunoSEQ multiplex PCR, and TCRdb holds only the in-frame ones, with some missing. Here the sample spans 100,000 to 140,000 clones, around 82% being singletons. Sequencing used peripheral blood. Receptors were obtained from a human donor in a cohort sampled during active COVID-19.

The chain couples TRBV7-9 to TRBJ1-1, with unresolved D. The germline V and J ends were trimmed by 1 base and 0 bases, with 6 bases remaining between them. The CDR3 consists of 14 residues. Germline V gives CDR1 SEHNR, CDR2 FQNEAQ (reference sequence). The DNA for the CDR3 is TGTGCCAGCAGCTTAGTTCCTGTGAACACTGAAGCTTTCTTT. Translated: CASSLVPVNTEAFF.

This chain uses TRBV18 with TRBJ1-4, with no clear D. The CDR3 has 16 residues. Germline CDR1 reads KGHSH; CDR2 reads LQKENI. V was clipped by 5 bases and J by 2 bases, with 15 bases between them. CDR3 loop: CASSSGQTGTNEKLFF. As DNA, the CDR3 is TGTGCCAGCTCATCGGGCCAGACGGGGACTAATGAAAAACTGTTTTTT.

The rearrangement links TRBV7-2 to TRBJ2-2, with TRBD1 matching over 9 bases. Germline V gives CDR1 SGHTA, CDR2 FQGNSA. The CDR3 spans 15 residues. The trim removed 3 bases at V and 5 bases at J, leaving 4 bases unmatched. The CDR3 DNA reads TGTGCCAGCAGCTTTACACAGGGGGCGACCGGGGAGCTGTTTTTT. It encodes CASSFTQGATGELFF.

This clone was detected only once. The rearrangement uses TRBV7-9 and TRBJ2-2; 9 nucleotides match TRBD2. Losses at the gene ends were 3 bases for V and 2 bases for J; bases not matched to a gene: 7. This CDR3 spans 17 amino acids. The germline gives CDR1 SEHNR, CDR2 FQNEAQ (reference sequence). The CDR3 reads CASSLASGAFNTGELFF. The CDR3 bases are TGTGCCAGCAGCTTGGCTAGCGGGGCCTTTAACACCGGGGAGCTGTTTTTT.

The genes are TRBV24-1 and TRBJ2-1, with TRBD2 matching over 9 bases. Germline V gene sequence: CDR1 KGHDR, CDR2 SFDVKD. Trimming at V came to 10 bases and at J to 2 bases, leaving 5 bases not matched to a gene. The CDR3 length is 14 residues. The CDR3 reads CATGAGGAYNEQFF. CDR3 in DNA: TGTGCCACAGGAGCGGGAGGCGCCTACAATGAGCAGTTCTTC.

This clone came up once. The chain links TRBV11-3 to TRBJ2-3; D is perhaps TRBD2 (6 bases). Trimming left V 5 bases short and J 2 bases short, with 11 bases between. The CDR3 is 14 amino acids. CDR1 and CDR2 (germline): SGHNT, YENEEA. CDR3 in DNA: TGTGCCAGCAGCCATGGACTAACCACAGATACGCAGTATTTT. This encodes CASSHGLTTDTQYF.

The J gene is TRBJ2-3, the V gene TRBV15; 9 positions match TRBD1. The ends lost 0 bases at V and 3 bases at J; junction bases unmatched: 10. Germline CDR1 reads LNHNV; CDR2 reads YYDKDF (reference sequence). The CDR3 length is 18 residues. The chain's CDR3 is CATSRDLGGTGLTDTQYF. Written as DNA, the CDR3 is TGTGCCACCAGCAGAGACCTCGGGGGGACAGGGCTTACAGATACGCAGTATTTT.

This clone was detected only once. The chain uses TRBV29-1 and TRBJ1-2, with 9 positions matching TRBD1. The CDR3 is 13 residues long. The ends lost 7 bases at V and 6 bases at J; junction bases unmatched: 9. Germline CDR1 reads SQVTM; CDR2 reads ANQGSEA. The CDR3 sequence: CSALPGQGDGYTF. CDR3 coding DNA: TGCAGCGCTCTCCCGGGACAGGGAGATGGCTACACCTTC.

The sample holds one count of this clone. The rearrangement joins TRBV6-5 to TRBJ2-7; a weak D match, TRBD2 (6 bases). The germline V gene has CDR1 MNHEY and CDR2 SVGAGI. The CDR3 has 14 amino acids. With 5 bases removed from V and 3 bases from J, the gap between germline ends came to 14 bases. CDR3 residues: CASSSRDSIYEQYF. The CDR3 nucleotides are TGTGCCAGCAGTAGCCGGGACTCGATCTACGAGCAGTACTTC.

The genes are TRBV6-5 and TRBJ2-5; D is possibly TRBD2 (6 bases). Germline lookup yields CDR1 MNHEY and CDR2 SVGAGI. Between the trimmed V and J ends, which lost 6 bases and 2 bases, there was a span of 16 bases. The CDR3 runs to 15 residues. CDR3 bases: TGTGCCAGCAGCCTAGGAGCGGGTCCTCAAGAGACCCAGTACTTC. It is translated as CASSLGAGPQETQYF.

This clone has only a few counts. The V and J genes are TRBV7-8 and TRBJ1-3; perhaps TRBD1 as D (6 bases). The CDR3 is 16 residues long. Germline assignment: CDR1 SGHVS and CDR2 FQNEAQ. Trimming stripped 1 base from V and 4 bases from J, with 14 bases between. The CDR3 DNA reads TGTGCCAGCAGCTTAGGTTGGGGGCAGGGGGGAAACACCATATATTTT. Protein sequence: CASSLGWGQGGNTIYF.

J is TRBJ2-1 and V is TRBV7-8, with 10 bases fitting TRBD2. The germline gives CDR1 SGHVS, CDR2 FQNEAQ. The CDR3 is 17 residues long. V lost 1 base to trimming and J lost 2 bases; unmatched junction nucleotides: 5. The CDR3 DNA reads TGTGCCAGCAGCTTAGATCCAGCGGGAGGGCCCTACAATGAGCAGTTCTTC. Amino acid sequence: CASSLDPAGGPYNEQFF.

V gene TRBV5-6 combines with J gene TRBJ1-4, with 7 bases lining up with TRBD1. The germline gives CDR1 SGHDT, CDR2 YYEEEE. V shed 4 bases, J shed 8 bases, and the junction held 11 bases outside the gene matches. The CDR3 runs 15 residues. CDR3 amino acids: CASSPRTGVWEKLFF. Here the CDR3 DNA reads TGTGCCAGCAGCCCTCGGACAGGTGTTTGGGAAAAACTGTTTTTT.

The chain has TRBV4-3 and TRBJ1-6; possible D gene TRBD1, 6 bases. Germline assignment: CDR1 LGHNA and CDR2 YSLEER. Trimming left V 0 bases short and J 10 bases short, with 16 bases between. The CDR3 is made up of 16 amino acids. CDR3 sequence (DNA): TGCGCCAGCAGCCAAGATGAGAGGGACACTATCTCACCCCTCCACTTT. It encodes CASSQDERDTISPLHF.

The chain carries TRBV5-4 and TRBJ2-7, with 11 bases matching TRBD2. Germline-derived CDR1 and CDR2 are SGHNT and YYREEE (reference sequence). With V trimmed by 5 bases and J by 4 bases, 2 bases remained unmatched. The CDR3 covers 13 residues. The CDR3 nucleotides are TGTGCCAGCAGGTCTAGCGGGAGGTACGAGCAGTACTTC. It encodes CASRSSGRYEQYF.

This chain links TRBV28 with TRBJ2-7, with unresolved D. Germline CDR1 reads MDHEN; CDR2 reads SYDVKM. The CDR3 length is 15 residues. Trimming shortened V by 1 base and J by 0 bases, and 10 bases separated the two germline ends. The CDR3: CASSLSSTSSYEQYV. Written as DNA, the CDR3 is TGTGCCAGCAGTTTATCTTCCACAAGCTCCTACGAGCAGTACGTC.

The rearrangement uses TRBV24-1 and TRBJ2-5, with 8 bases aligning to TRBD2. Germline V gene sequence: CDR1 KGHDR, CDR2 SFDVKD. Trimming cost V 8 bases and J 5 bases; bases outside gene matches: 6. This CDR3 spans 13 amino acids. The DNA for the CDR3 is TGTGCCACCACGGGAGGGCCTCTTGAGACCCAGTACTTC. Its protein is CATTGGPLETQYF.

The V gene is TRBV7-2, the J gene TRBJ1-1; D perhaps matches TRBD1 (5 bases). Germline V gene sequence: CDR1 SGHTA, CDR2 FQGNSA. The CDR3 length is 14 residues. Trimming removed 4 bases from V and 2 bases from J, with 11 bases in between. The CDR3 bases are TGTGCCAGCAGCTATCAGGGCGGAAACACTGAAGCTTTCTTT. Translating it yields CASSYQGGNTEAFF.

The rearrangement joins TRBV27 to TRBJ2-3; perhaps TRBD1 as D (7 bases). The germline CDR1 and CDR2 sequences are MNHEY and SMNVEV (reference sequence). The CDR3 covers 16 residues. V lost 5 bases and J lost 2, with 17 bases in between. CDR3 residues: CASSHRRGVVTDTQYF. DNA of the CDR3: TGTGCCAGCAGTCACCGCAGGGGGGTGGTCACAGATACGCAGTATTTT.

This clone was recorded a few times. The V and J genes are TRBV5-1 and TRBJ2-1; 10 nucleotides match TRBD2. The trim removed 0 bases at V and 7 bases at J, leaving 10 bases unmatched. Germline CDR1 and CDR2: SGHRS and YFSETQ. This CDR3 spans 17 amino acids. CDR3 coding DNA: TGCGCCAGCAGCTTGGAGGGGCTAGCGGGAGTAATGAATGAGCAGTTCTTC. This sequence encodes CASSLEGLAGVMNEQFF.

This sequence joins TRBV18 and TRBJ2-7, with D possibly being TRBD1 (6 bases). The CDR3 has 13 residues. Trimming stripped 1 base from V and 3 bases from J, with 7 bases between. From germline, CDR1 is KGHSH and CDR2 LQKENI. CDR3 region: CASSPRDNYEQYF. The CDR3 DNA reads as TGTGCCAGCTCACCACGGGACAACTACGAGCAGTACTTC.

This chain uses TRBV6-4 with TRBJ2-1, with D unresolved. V gave up 4 bases and J gave up 3 bases, with 13 bases separating them. This CDR3 has 15 amino acids. Germline CDR1 MRHNA, CDR2 SNTAGT. CDR3 coding DNA: TGTGCCAGCAGTGCAGGTGATCTGGGCTACAATGAGCAGTTCTTC. Translated, it gives CASSAGDLGYNEQFF.

J is TRBJ2-1 and V is TRBV19, with 9 bases that match TRBD2. The junction had 10 bases not matched to a gene; V was cut back by 3 bases and J by 10 bases. From germline, CDR1 is LNHDA and CDR2 SQIVND (reference sequence). CDR3 size: 15 residues. The CDR3 DNA follows: TGTGCCAGTAGTATTCCGCGGGAGGGCCCTGGGGAGCAGTTCTTC. Protein product: CASSIPREGPGEQFF.

The genes are TRBV7-3 and TRBJ2-2; the D is unclear. Germline CDR1 reads SGHTA; CDR2 reads FQGTGA. Between the trimmed V and J ends, which lost 2 bases and 6 bases, there was a span of 7 bases. The CDR3 is 13 residues long. CDR3 sequence reads: CASSLHQAGELFF. The CDR3 DNA sequence: TGTGCCAGCAGCTTACATCAGGCCGGGGAGCTGTTTTTT. The complete variable domain, with remaining parts taken from reference TRBV7-3 and TRBJ2-2, reads GAGVSQTPSNKVTEKGKYVELRCDPISGHTALYWYRQSLGQGPEFLIYFQGTGAADDSGLPNDRFFAVRPEGSVSTLKIQRTERGDSAVYLCASSLHQAGELFFGEGSRLTVL.

The genes are TRBV5-1 and TRBJ2-3; TRBD1 matches at 10 bases. Unmatched junction bases numbered 5, after V lost 4 bases and J lost 6 bases. Per the germline V gene, CDR1 is SGHRS and CDR2 is YFSETQ. This CDR3 region has 14 residues. The CDR3 loop reads CASSTGTGADTQYF. Here the CDR3 DNA reads TGCGCCAGCAGCACCGGGACAGGGGCCGATACGCAGTATTTT.

The chain couples TRBV19 to TRBJ1-2, with 9 positions matching TRBD1. V was clipped by 5 bases and J by 4 bases; unmatched bases: 5. In germline, CDR1 is LNHDA, CDR2 SQIVND (reference sequence). This CDR3 is 14 amino acids long. The CDR3 DNA reads TGTGCCAGTAGTCGAACAGGGGGCAGCTATGGCTACACCTTC. It specifies CASSRTGGSYGYTF.

This clone came up a few times. This chain joins TRBV5-1 and TRBJ1-1; D might be TRBD1 (6 bases). CDR1 SGHRS and CDR2 YFSETQ come from the germline V gene. The CDR3 has 15 amino acids. Deletions cut 4 bases from V and 2 bases from J, with 15 bases between. The CDR3 loop reads CASSRNREINTEAFF. For the CDR3, the DNA is TGCGCCAGCAGCAGAAACAGGGAAATTAACACTGAAGCTTTCTTT.

The DNA of the CDR3 is TGTGCCAGCAGTCCCCCGACAGGACAGGGGAGGAACACTGAAGCTTTCTTT. Residues: CASSPPTGQGRNTEAFF. V usage is TRBV28 and J usage is TRBJ1-1, with 9 bases that match TRBD1. The CDR3 loop spans 17 amino acids. Looked up from germline, CDR1 is MDHEN and CDR2 is SYDVKM. J was trimmed by 1 base and V by 5 bases; bases with no gene match: 11.

This clone appeared once. V usage is TRBV4-3 and J usage is TRBJ1-3; D possibly corresponds to TRBD1 (6 bases). The germline V gene encodes CDR1 LGHNA and CDR2 YSLEER. V dropped 4 bases and J dropped 3 bases, with 10 bases sitting between them. This CDR3 is built from 14 residues. DNA for the CDR3: TGCGCCAGCAGCCGCCAGGACAGTGGAAACACCATATATTTT. It yields the protein CASSRQDSGNTIYF.

The rearrangement uses TRBV19 and TRBJ1-3, with 8 bases that match TRBD1. The germline gives CDR1 LNHDA, CDR2 SQIVND (reference sequence). The ends lost 5 bases at V and 1 base at J; junction bases unmatched: 4. The length of the CDR3 is 15 residues. CDR3 region: CASSLQGASGNTIYF. DNA for the CDR3: TGTGCCAGTAGTCTGCAGGGGGCGTCTGGAAACACCATATATTTT.